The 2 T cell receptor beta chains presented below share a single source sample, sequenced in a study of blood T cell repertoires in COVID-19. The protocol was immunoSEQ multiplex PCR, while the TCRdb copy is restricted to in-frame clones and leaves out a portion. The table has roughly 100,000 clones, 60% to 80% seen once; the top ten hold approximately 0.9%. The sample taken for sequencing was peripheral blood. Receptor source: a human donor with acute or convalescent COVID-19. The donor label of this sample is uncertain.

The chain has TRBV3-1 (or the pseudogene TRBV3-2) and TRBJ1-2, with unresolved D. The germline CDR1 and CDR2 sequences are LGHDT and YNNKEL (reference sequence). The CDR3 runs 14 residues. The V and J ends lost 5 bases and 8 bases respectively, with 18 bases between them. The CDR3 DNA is TGTGCCAGCAGCTTACGGGTGGGCGCGGGAGGCTACACCTTC. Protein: CASSLRVGAGGYTF.

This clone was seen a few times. DNA of the CDR3: TGTGCCAGCAGAGGCGGGCTAGCGAACCAAGAGACCCAGTACTTC. Residues: CASRGGLANQETQYF. V gene TRBV2 combines with J gene TRBJ2-5; D may be TRBD2 (6 bases). The CDR3 is 15 residues long. V dropped 6 bases and J dropped 0 bases, with 14 bases sitting between them. The V gene's germline CDR1 is SNHLY and CDR2 FYNNEI.